The 20 T cell receptor beta chains in this list originate from one sample, sequenced in a study of control samples from healthy donors and cancer patients. Method: immunoSEQ multiplex PCR; TCRdb's copy keeps in-frame clones and lacks some. The top ten hold around 11% of the sample, which has about 140,000 clones, roughly 92% seen once. Sequencing was done on a sample of blood. Receptors were obtained from a man aged 25-45 years in good health.

CDR3 nucleotides: TGTGCCAGCCAAGGGAGCCAAGAGACCCAGTACTTC. This codes for CASQGSQETQYF. V is TRBV5-5 and J is TRBJ2-5, with D possibly matching TRBD2 (5 bases). Germline V gene lookup returns CDR1 SGHKS and CDR2 YYEKEE (reference sequence). The CDR3 runs 12 residues. Trimming cost V 7 bases and J 1 base, with 8 bases left between them.

This chain connects TRBV10-3 to TRBJ2-2; D might be TRBD1 (5 bases). Germline loops: CDR1 ENHRY, CDR2 SYGVKD. CDR3 length: 15 amino acids. Trimming pared 8 bases from V and 3 bases from J, leaving 16 bases between. The CDR3: CAIGSRALDTGELFF. The CDR3 DNA reads TGTGCCATCGGGTCCAGGGCTTTGGACACCGGGGAGCTGTTTTTT.

This sequence joins TRBV5-4 and TRBJ1-4, with 7 nucleotides matching TRBD1. The CDR3 runs to 15 residues. Germline V gives CDR1 SGHNT, CDR2 YYREEE (reference sequence). V dropped 0 bases and J dropped 2; count of bases not matched to a gene: 1. The CDR3 nucleotides are TGTGCCAGCAGCTTGGACAGGGGCACTAATGAAAAACTGTTTTTT. It translates to CASSLDRGTNEKLFF.

This CDR3 reads CASSRTGLGEAFF. The CDR3 nucleotides are TGTGCCAGCAGTCGGACAGGGCTCGGGGAAGCTTTCTTT. The J gene is TRBJ1-1, the V gene TRBV11-1; TRBD1 matches at 8 bases. This CDR3 contains 13 residues. The junction had 8 bases not matched to a gene; V was cut back by 6 bases and J by 8 bases. Germline V lookup: CDR1 SGHAT, CDR2 FQDESV (reference sequence).

The gene calls are TRBV6-5 and TRBJ1-3; D is perhaps TRBD1 (5 bases). The germline CDR1 and CDR2 sequences are MNHEY and SVGAGI. The CDR3 length is 14 residues. V was shortened by 6 bases and J by 3 bases, with 12 bases between the two germline ends. CDR3 sequence (DNA): TGTGCCAGCAGCTCCGGGACGGATGGAAACACCATATATTTT. The encoded protein is CASSSGTDGNTIYF.

The chain joins TRBV27 to TRBJ2-1, with 9 positions matching TRBD1. This CDR3 contains 15 residues. Germline CDR1 is MNHEY and CDR2 is SMNVEV (reference sequence). V shed 0 bases, J shed 4 bases, and the junction held 1 base outside the gene matches. In nucleotides, the CDR3 is TGTGCCAGCAGTTTATCGACAGGGGGTTACAATGAGCAGTTCTTC. It translates to CASSLSTGGYNEQFF.

The rearrangement links TRBV18 to TRBJ1-1, with D tentatively TRBD1 (6 bases). Germline assignment: CDR1 KGHSH and CDR2 LQKENI. The CDR3 has 15 amino acids. Trimming cost V 0 bases and J 0 bases, with 8 bases left between them. In DNA, the CDR3 is TGTGCCAGCTCACCACCAGGACAGTTGAACACTGAAGCTTTCTTT. Its protein is CASSPPGQLNTEAFF. Full variable domain (remainder filled in from reference TRBV18 and TRBJ1-1): NAGVMQNPRHLVRRRGQEARLRCSPMKGHSHVYWYRQLPEEGLKFMVYLQKENIIDESGMPKERFSAEFPKEGPSILRIQQVVRGDSAAYFCASSPPGQLNTEAFFGQGTRLTVV.

The V and J genes are TRBV21-1 and TRBJ1-6; the D call of TRBD1 is as the table states it, not checked on the DNA. TRBV21-1 is a pseudogene. The CDR3 length is 17 residues. The CDR3 DNA reads as TGTGCCAGCAGCAAAGGAACCCGACATCTAAATAATTCACCCCTCCACTTT. Its protein is CASSKGTRHLNNSPLHF.

About this clone: Likely a read error: the CDR3 ends without its conserved phenylalanine or tryptophan. This rearrangement joins TRBV11-2 to TRBJ1-1; D remains unclear. This CDR3 region has 13 residues. V shed 2 bases and J shed 0 bases, with 4 bases lying between them. Germline V gene data show CDR1 as SGHAT and CDR2 as FQNNGV. CDR3 bases: TGTGCCAGCAGCTTATTGGTGAACACTGAAGCTTTCCTT. Protein: CASSLLVNTEAFL.

The rearrangement joins TRBV7-9 to TRBJ2-3; D ambiguous. Germline values: CDR1 SEHNR, CDR2 FQNEAQ (reference sequence). Trimming stripped 4 bases from V and 3 bases from J, with 5 bases between. This CDR3 comprises 12 residues. Here the CDR3 reads CASSSYTDTQYF. The CDR3 region has the DNA TGTGCCAGCAGCTCGTATACAGATACGCAGTATTTT.

The chain uses TRBV19 and TRBJ2-5, with a possible D match to TRBD1 (6 bases). Deletions cut 4 bases from V and 5 bases from J, with 11 bases between. The germline CDR1 and CDR2 sequences are LNHDA and SQIVND (reference sequence). The CDR3 has 13 amino acids. The CDR3 region has the DNA TGTGCCAGTAGTAGACAGGAAGACGAGACCCAGTACTTC. Translation: CASSRQEDETQYF.

The chain has TRBV28 and TRBJ2-1, with 14 bases aligning to TRBD2. Germline CDR1 reads MDHEN; CDR2 reads SYDVKM. The CDR3 has 17 amino acids. V gave up 7 bases and J gave up 4 bases; unmatched junction bases: 9. The DNA of the CDR3 is TGTGCCAGCACCTCGGGGACTAGCGGGAGTTATTACAATGAGCAGTTCTTC. This sequence encodes CASTSGTSGSYYNEQFF.

V and J are TRBV4-1 and TRBJ1-4, with TRBD1 matching over 8 bases. Germline CDR1 reads MGHRA; CDR2 reads YSYEKL. V lost 6 bases and J lost 8; bases outside the gene matches: 11. The CDR3 consists of 15 residues. Here the CDR3 reads CASRKQGAVDEKLFF. The CDR3 region has the DNA TGCGCCAGCAGAAAGCAGGGGGCGGTAGACGAAAAACTGTTTTTT.

The chain joins TRBV30 to TRBJ2-1; perhaps TRBD2 as D (5 bases). Germline V CDR1 and CDR2: GTSNPN, SVGIG (reference sequence). There are 13 residues in the CDR3. V shed 0 bases and J shed 7 bases, with 10 bases lying between them. DNA of the CDR3: TGTGCCTGGAGTGTACGGGGTGAGAATGAGCAGTTCTTC. Its protein is CAWSVRGENEQFF.

This rearrangement joins TRBV19 to TRBJ1-1; no clear D. The germline V gene encodes CDR1 LNHDA and CDR2 SQIVND (reference sequence). The CDR3 sequence is 12 residues long. V was pared by 5 bases and J by 1 base, with 5 bases between. Here the CDR3 reads CASSSQNTEAFF. CDR3 DNA: TGTGCCAGTAGTTCGCAGAACACTGAAGCTTTCTTT. Combining the CDR3 with reference TRBV19 and TRBJ1-1 gives the whole variable domain DGGITQSPKYLFRKEGQNVTLSCEQNLNHDAMYWYRQDPGQGLRLIYYSQIVNDFQKGDIAEGYSVSREKKESFPLTVTSAQKNPTAFYLCASSSQNTEAFFGQGTRLTVV.

The chain carries TRBV4-3 and TRBJ1-1; possibly TRBD1 for D (5 bases). The CDR3 runs to 13 residues. Deletions cut 1 base from V and 8 bases from J, with 11 bases between. The germline V gene encodes CDR1 LGHNA and CDR2 YSLEER. The CDR3 DNA follows: TGCGCCAGCAGCCAAGGGGGGGAATTCGAAGCTTTCTTT. Translation gives CASSQGGEFEAFF.

The chain combines TRBV6-4 with TRBJ1-6, with D unresolved. The CDR3 contains 14 residues. The germline gives CDR1 MRHNA, CDR2 SNTAGT. Trimming left V 0 bases short and J 7 bases short, with 7 bases between. The CDR3 DNA reads TGTGCCAGCAGTGACTCCCCAACGAATTCACCCCTCCACTTT. Protein sequence: CASSDSPTNSPLHF.

The count of this clone is one. The rearrangement links TRBV14 to TRBJ2-5; a possible D gene is TRBD2 (6 bases). This CDR3 spans 16 amino acids. V was pared by 8 bases and J by 1 base, with 20 bases between. Looked up from germline, CDR1 is SGHDN and CDR2 is FVKESK. DNA for the CDR3: TGTGCCAGCCCGCTGCCGGGGCTAGCGAGCCAAGAGACCCAGTACTTC. Amino acids: CASPLPGLASQETQYF.

The chain carries TRBV28 and TRBJ1-1; D is ambiguous. The V gene lost 6 bases and the J gene lost 2 bases, with 7 bases spanning the gap. Germline V gene data show CDR1 as MDHEN and CDR2 as SYDVKM. This CDR3 region has 12 residues. The CDR3, as DNA: TGTGCCAGCAGAGGGAAAAACACTGAAGCTTTCTTT. Protein sequence: CASRGKNTEAFF.

V is TRBV4-2 and J is TRBJ1-3, with D possibly TRBD1 on 6 matching bases. Per germline, CDR1 LGHNA and CDR2 YNFKEQ. The CDR3 totals 16 residues. Deletions cut 4 bases from V and 0 bases from J, with 13 bases between. The CDR3 spells CASSPLGAFSGNTIYF. CDR3 sequence (DNA): TGTGCCAGCAGCCCCTTGGGGGCCTTCTCTGGAAACACCATATATTTT.